This TCR beta chain was sequenced for a study of shared clonotypes between healthy human individuals. Study overall: Samples came from a couple of female and three male donors aged 18 to 49. Findings of the study overall: Larger estimated richness was generally recorded for naive subsets relative to memory subsets. Read depth was anticipated to influence clonotype sharing among donors.

CDR3 length: 20 residues. Per the germline V gene, CDR1 is MDHEN and CDR2 is SYDVKM. V lost 9 bases and J lost 2, with 32 bases in between. Clones were read by immunoSEQ multiplex PCR, and TCRdb kept only the in-frame ones, dropping some. Of about a million clones listed, roughly 80% are singletons. Turning to this clone: Its antigen is unidentified.

Negatively enriched CD4+ T cells were divided by CD45RA into naive and memory. This chain uses TRBV28 with TRBJ1-5, with a possible D match to TRBD1 (6 bases). Material: memory CD4+ T cells from PBMCs. Subset: CD45RA-negative fraction. The source is a man between 18 and 29 years old in good health. Some clones in this sample may be carry-over from other donors' samples. The CDR3 region is CARSLELCSGEGGRNQPQHF. In nucleotides, the CDR3 is TGTGCCAGAAGCCTCGAACTTTGTTCAGGGGAGGGGGGACGCAATCAGCCCCAGCATTTT.